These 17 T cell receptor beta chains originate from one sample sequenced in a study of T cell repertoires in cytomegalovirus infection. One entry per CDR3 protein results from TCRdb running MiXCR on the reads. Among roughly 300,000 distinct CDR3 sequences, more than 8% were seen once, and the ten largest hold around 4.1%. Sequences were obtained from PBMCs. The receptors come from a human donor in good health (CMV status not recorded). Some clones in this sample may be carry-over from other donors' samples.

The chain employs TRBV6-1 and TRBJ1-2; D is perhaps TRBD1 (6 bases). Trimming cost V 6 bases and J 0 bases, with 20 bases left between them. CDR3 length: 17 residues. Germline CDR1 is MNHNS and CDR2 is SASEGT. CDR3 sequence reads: CASSNRAYDIANYGYTF. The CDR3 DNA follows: TGTGCCAGCAGCAACAGGGCCTACGACATCGCTAACTATGGCTACACCTTC.

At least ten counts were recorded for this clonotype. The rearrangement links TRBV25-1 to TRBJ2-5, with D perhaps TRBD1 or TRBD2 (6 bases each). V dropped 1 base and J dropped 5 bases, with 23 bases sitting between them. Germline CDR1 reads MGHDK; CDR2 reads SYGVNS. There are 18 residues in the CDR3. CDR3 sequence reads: CASSEWVSGNRAGETQYF. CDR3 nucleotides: TGTGCCAGCAGTGAATGGGTGTCCGGGAACAGGGCGGGGGAGACCCAGTACTTC. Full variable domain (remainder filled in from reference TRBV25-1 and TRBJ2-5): EADIYQTPRYLVIGTGKKITLECSQTMGHDKMYWYQQDPGMELHLIHYSYGVNSTEKGDLSSESTVSRIRTEHFPLTLESARPSHTSQYLCASSEWVSGNRAGETQYFGPGTRLLVL.

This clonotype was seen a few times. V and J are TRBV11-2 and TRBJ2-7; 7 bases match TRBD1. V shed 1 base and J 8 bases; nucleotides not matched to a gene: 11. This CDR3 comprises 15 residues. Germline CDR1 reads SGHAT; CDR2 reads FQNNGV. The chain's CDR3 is CASSLGTGGLFQQYF. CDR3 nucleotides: TGTGCCAGCAGCTTAGGGACAGGTGGATTATTCCAGCAGTACTTC.

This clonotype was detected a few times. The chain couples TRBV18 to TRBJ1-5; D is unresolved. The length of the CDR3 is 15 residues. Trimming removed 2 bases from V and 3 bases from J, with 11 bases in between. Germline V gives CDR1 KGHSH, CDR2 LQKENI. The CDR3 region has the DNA TGTGCCAGCTCACCAGCGCAGGCAGTCAATCAGCCCCAGCATTTT. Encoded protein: CASSPAQAVNQPQHF.

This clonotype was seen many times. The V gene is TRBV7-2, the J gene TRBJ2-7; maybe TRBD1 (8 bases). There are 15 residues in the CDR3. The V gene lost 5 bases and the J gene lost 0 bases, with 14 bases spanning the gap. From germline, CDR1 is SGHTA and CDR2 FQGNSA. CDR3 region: CASSQGGTGSYEQYF. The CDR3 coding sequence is TGTGCCAGCAGCCAGGGAGGGACAGGCTCCTACGAGCAGTACTTC.

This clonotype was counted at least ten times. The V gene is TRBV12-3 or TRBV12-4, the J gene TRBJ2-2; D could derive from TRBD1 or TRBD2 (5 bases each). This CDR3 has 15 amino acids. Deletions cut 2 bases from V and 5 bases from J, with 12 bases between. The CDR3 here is CASSLPRGWTGELFF. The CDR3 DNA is TGTGCCAGCAGTTTACCGAGGGGATGGACCGGGGAGCTGTTTTTT.

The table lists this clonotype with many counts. CDR3 in amino acids: CASSIIQGGRSSNQPQHF. As DNA, the CDR3 is TGTGCCAGCAGTATCATTCAGGGAGGGAGAAGTAGCAATCAGCCCCAGCATTTT. The rearrangement joins TRBV2 to TRBJ1-5; possible D gene TRBD1, 5 bases. Between the trimmed V and J ends, which lost 5 bases and 0 bases, there was a span of 20 bases. CDR1 SNHLY and CDR2 FYNNEI come from the germline V gene. The CDR3 contains 18 residues.

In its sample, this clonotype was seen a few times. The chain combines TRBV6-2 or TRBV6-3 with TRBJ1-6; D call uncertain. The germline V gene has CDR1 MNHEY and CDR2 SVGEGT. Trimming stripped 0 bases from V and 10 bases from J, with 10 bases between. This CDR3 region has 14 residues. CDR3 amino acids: CASSYSGSGSPLHF. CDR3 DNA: TGTGCCAGCAGTTACTCGGGGTCCGGGTCACCCCTCCACTTT.

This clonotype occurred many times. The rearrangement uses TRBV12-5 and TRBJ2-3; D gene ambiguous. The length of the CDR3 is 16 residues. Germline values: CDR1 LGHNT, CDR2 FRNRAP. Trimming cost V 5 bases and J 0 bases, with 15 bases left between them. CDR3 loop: CASGPPETASTDTQYF. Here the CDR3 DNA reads TGTGCTAGTGGTCCCCCGGAGACTGCTAGCACAGATACGCAGTATTTT. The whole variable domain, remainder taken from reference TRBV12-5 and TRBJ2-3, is DARVTQTPRHKVTEMGQEVTMRCQPILGHNTVFWYRQTMMQGLELLAYFRNRAPLDDSGMPKDRFSAEMPDATLATLKIQPSEPRDSAVYFCASGPPETASTDTQYFGPGTRLTVL.

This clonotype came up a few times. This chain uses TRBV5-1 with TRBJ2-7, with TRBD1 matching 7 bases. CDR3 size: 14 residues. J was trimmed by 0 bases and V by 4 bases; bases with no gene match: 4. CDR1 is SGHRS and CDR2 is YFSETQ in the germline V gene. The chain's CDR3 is CASSVTGNSYEQYF. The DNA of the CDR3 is TGCGCCAGCAGCGTGACAGGGAACTCCTACGAGCAGTACTTC.

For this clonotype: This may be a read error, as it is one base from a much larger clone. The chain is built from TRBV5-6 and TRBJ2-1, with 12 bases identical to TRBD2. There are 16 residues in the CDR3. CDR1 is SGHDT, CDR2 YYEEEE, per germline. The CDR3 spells CASSFPSGRDYDEQFF. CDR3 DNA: TGTGCCAGCAGCTTCCCTAGCGGGAGGGACTACGATGAGCAGTTCTTC.

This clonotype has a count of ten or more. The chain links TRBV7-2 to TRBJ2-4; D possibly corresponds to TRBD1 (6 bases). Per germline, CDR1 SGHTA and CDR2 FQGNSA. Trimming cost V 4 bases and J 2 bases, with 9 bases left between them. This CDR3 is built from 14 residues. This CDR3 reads CASSSTGTKNIQYF. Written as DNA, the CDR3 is TGTGCCAGCAGCTCTACAGGGACCAAAAACATTCAGTACTTC. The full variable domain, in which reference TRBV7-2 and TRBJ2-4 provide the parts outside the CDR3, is GAGVSQSPSNKVTEKGKDVELRCDPISGHTALYWYRQSLGQGLEFLIYFQGNSAPDKSGLPSDRFSAERTGGSVSTLTIQRTQQEDSAVYLCASSSTGTKNIQYFGAGTRLSVL.

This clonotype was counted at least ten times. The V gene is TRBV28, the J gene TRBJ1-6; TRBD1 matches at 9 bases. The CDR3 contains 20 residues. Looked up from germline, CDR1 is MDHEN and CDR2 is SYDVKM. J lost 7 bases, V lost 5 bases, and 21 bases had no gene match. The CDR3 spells CASSPGGAQGASITNSPLHF. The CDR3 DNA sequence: TGTGCCAGCAGTCCCGGAGGGGCACAGGGGGCGAGTATCACGAATTCACCCCTCCACTTT.

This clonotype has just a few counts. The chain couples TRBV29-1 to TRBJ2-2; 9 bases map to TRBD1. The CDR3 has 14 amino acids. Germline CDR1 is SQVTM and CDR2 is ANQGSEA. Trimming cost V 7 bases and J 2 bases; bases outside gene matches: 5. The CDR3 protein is CSAGTGINTGELFF. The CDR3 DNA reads TGCAGCGCCGGGACAGGGATCAACACCGGGGAGCTGTTTTTT.

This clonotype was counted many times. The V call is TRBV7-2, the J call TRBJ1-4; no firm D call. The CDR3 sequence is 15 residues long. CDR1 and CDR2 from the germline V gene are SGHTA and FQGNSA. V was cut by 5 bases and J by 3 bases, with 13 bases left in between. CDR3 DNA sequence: TGTGCCAGCAGCCCCCCAAACTGGGCTAATGAAAAACTGTTTTTT. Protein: CASSPPNWANEKLFF.

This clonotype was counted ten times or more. As DNA, the CDR3 is TGTGCCAGCAGCTTATTACGGGAGTCTCTGAACGAGCAGTACTTC. This encodes CASSLLRESLNEQYF. V and J are TRBV11-1 and TRBJ2-7; TRBD2 might be the D (6 bases). V lost 2 bases to trimming and J lost 5 bases, with 16 bases between them. Germline values: CDR1 SGHAT, CDR2 FQDESV (reference sequence). The CDR3 is 15 amino acids.

The CDR3 protein is CASSFSGKYTGELFF. The CDR3 DNA reads as TGTGCCAGCAGTTTTAGCGGGAAGTACACCGGGGAGCTGTTTTTT. The V call is TRBV28, the J call TRBJ2-2; 8 nucleotides match TRBD2. The germline V gene encodes CDR1 MDHEN and CDR2 SYDVKM. The CDR3 consists of 15 residues. V shed 3 bases, J shed 3 bases, and the junction held 3 bases outside the gene matches.